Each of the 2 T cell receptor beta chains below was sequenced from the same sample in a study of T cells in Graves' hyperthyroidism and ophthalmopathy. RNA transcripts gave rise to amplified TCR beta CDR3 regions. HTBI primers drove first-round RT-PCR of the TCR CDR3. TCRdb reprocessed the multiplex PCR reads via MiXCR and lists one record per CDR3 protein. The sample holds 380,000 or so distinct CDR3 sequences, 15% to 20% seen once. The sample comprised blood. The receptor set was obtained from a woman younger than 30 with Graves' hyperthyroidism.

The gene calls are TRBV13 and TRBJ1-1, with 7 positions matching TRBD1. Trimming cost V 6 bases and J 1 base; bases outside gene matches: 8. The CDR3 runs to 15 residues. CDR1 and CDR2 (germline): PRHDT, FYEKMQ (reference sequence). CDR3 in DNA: TGTGCCAGCAGGCAAATCAGGGGGAAGAACACTGAAGCTTTCTTT. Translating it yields CASRQIRGKNTEAFF.

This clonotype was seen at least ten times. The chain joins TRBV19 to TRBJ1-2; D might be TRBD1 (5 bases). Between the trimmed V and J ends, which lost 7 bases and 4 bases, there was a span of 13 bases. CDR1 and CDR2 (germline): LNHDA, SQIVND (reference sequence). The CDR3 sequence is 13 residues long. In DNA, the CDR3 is TGTGCCAGTAAAGCCCAGGGCGGCTATGGCTACACCTTC. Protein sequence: CASKAQGGYGYTF.